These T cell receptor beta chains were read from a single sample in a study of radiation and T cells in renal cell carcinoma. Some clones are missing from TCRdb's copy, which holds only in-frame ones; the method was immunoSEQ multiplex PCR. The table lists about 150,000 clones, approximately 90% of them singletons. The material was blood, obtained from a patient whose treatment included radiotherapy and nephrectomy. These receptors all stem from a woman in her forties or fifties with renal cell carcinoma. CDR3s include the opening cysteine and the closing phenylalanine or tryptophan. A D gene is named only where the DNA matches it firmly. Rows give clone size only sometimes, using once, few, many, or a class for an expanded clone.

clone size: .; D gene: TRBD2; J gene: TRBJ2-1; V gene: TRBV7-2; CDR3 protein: CASSLATSVEQFF; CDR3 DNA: TGTGCCAGCAGCTTAGCGACTAGCGTTGAGCAGTTCTTC
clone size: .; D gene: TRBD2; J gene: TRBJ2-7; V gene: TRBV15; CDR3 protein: CATSRGLDENEQYF; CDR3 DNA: TGTGCCACCAGCAGGGGACTAGATGAGAACGAGCAGTACTTC
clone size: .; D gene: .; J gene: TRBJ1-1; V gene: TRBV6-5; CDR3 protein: CASSSNKKNTEAFF; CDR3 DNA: TGTGCCAGCAGTTCCAACAAAAAGAACACTGAAGCTTTCTTT
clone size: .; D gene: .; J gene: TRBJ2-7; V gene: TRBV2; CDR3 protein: CASRDRPYEQYF; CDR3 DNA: TGTGCCAGCAGGGACAGACCCTACGAGCAGTACTTC
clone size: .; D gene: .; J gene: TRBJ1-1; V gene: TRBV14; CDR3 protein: CASSLDVDTEAFF; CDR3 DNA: TGTGCCAGCAGCCTAGACGTTGACACTGAAGCTTTCTTT
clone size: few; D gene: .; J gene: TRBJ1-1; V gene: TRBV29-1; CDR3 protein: CSALQGFNTEAFF; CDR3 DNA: TGCAGCGCCTTACAGGGATTCAACACTGAAGCTTTCTTT
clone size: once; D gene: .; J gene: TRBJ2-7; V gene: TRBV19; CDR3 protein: CASSTGRLGEQYF; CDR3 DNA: TGTGCCAGTAGTACAGGAAGGTTGGGCGAGCAGTACTTC
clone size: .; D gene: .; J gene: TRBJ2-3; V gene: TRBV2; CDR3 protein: CASRAGTASTDTQYF; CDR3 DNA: TGTGCCAGCAGAGCCGGGACTGCTAGCACAGATACGCAGTATTTT
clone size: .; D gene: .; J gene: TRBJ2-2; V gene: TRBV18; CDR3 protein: CASSPFYPENTGELFF; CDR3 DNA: TGTGCCAGCTCACCATTTTATCCTGAGAACACCGGGGAGCTGTTTTTT
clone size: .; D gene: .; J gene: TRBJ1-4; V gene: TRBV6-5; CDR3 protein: CASSYVTGEKLFF; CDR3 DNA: TGTGCCAGCAGTTACGTTACAGGCGAAAAACTGTTTTTT
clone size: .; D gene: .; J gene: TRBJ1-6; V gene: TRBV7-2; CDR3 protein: CASSLGRGGDNSPLHF; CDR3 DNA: TGTGCCAGCAGCTTAGGGAGGGGGGGGGATAATTCACCCCTCCACTTT
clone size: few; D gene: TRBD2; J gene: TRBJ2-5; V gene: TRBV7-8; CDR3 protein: CASSLGAATGTRRETQYF; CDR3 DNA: TGTGCCAGCAGCTTAGGGGCCGCTACGGGGACTAGAAGGGAGACCCAGTACTTC
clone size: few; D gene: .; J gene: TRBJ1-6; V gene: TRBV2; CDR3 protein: CASSEFSPLHF; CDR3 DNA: TGTGCCAGCAGTGAGTTTTCACCCCTCCACTTT
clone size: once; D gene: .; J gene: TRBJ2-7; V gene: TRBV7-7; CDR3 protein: CASSLEEGSSYEQYF; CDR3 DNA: TGTGCTAGCAGCTTAGAGGAGGGAAGCTCCTACGAGCAGTACTTC
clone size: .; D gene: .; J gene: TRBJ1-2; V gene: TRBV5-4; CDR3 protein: CASSLTGHYGYTF; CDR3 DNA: TGTGCCAGCAGCTTGACAGGGCACTATGGCTACACCTTC
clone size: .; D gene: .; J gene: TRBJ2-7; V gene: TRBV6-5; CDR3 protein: CASSYSEWHEQYF; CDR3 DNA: TGTGCCAGCAGTTACTCGGAGTGGCACGAGCAGTACTTC
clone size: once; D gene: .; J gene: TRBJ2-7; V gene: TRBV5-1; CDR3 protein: CASSLGGTGSYEQYF; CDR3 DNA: TGCGCCAGCAGCTTGGGCGGGACGGGATCCTACGAGCAGTACTTC
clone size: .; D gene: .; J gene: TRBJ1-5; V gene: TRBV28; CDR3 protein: CASSILPGTGNQPQHF; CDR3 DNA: TGTGCCAGCAGTATACTCCCCGGGACGGGCAATCAGCCCCAGCATTTT
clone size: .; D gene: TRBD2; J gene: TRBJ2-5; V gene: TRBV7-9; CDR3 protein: CASSPQLNSGGIRETQYF; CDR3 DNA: TGTGCCAGCAGCCCCCAGTTGAATAGCGGGGGGATACGGGAGACCCAGTACTTC
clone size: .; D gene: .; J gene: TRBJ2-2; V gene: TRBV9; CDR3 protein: CASSVDGIPTGELFF; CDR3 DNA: TGTGCCAGCAGCGTAGACGGGATCCCCACCGGGGAGCTGTTTTTT
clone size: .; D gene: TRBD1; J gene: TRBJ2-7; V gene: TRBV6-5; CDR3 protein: CASKDRGGSYEQYF; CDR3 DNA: TGTGCCAGCAAAGACAGGGGGGGCTCCTACGAGCAGTACTTC
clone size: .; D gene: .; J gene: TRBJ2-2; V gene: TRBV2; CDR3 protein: CASSGSPGELFF; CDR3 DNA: TGTGCCAGCAGTGGCTCGCCCGGGGAGCTGTTTTTT
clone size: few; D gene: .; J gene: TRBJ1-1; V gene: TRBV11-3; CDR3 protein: CASSLSAVNTEAFF; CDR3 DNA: TGTGCCAGCAGCTTAAGTGCCGTGAACACTGAAGCTTTCTTT
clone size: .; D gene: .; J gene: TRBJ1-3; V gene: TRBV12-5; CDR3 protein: CASGLGSDFSGNTIYF; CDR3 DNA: TGTGCTAGTGGTTTGGGCAGCGATTTCTCTGGAAACACCATATATTTT
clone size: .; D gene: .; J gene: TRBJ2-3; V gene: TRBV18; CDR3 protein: CASSPLLDGTDTQYF; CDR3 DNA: TGTGCCAGCTCACCATTACTGGACGGCACAGATACGCAGTATTTT
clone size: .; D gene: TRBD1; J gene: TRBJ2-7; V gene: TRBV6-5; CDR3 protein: CASSTGTGTYEQYF; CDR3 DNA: TGTGCCAGCAGCACCGGGACAGGGACCTACGAGCAGTACTTC
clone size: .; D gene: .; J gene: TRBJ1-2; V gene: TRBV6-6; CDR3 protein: CASSFFRGYGYTF; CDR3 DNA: TGTGCCAGCAGTTTTTTCCGAGGATATGGCTACACCTTC
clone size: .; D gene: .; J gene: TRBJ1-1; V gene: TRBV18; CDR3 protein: CASSMGARTEAFF; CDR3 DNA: TGTGCCAGTTCTATGGGGGCAAGGACTGAAGCTTTCTTT
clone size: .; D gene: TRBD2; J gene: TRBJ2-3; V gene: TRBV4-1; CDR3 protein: CASSLFLAGFTDTQYF; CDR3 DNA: TGCGCCAGCAGCCTTTTCCTAGCGGGGTTTACAGATACGCAGTATTTT
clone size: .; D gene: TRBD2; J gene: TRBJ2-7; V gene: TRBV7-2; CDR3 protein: CASSLAGTSDFSEQYF; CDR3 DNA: TGTGCCAGCAGCTTAGCCGGGACTAGTGATTTCTCCGAGCAGTACTTC
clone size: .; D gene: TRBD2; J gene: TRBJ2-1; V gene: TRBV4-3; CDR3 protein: CASSQGGSGGFYNEQFF; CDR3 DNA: TGCGCCAGCAGCCAAGGGGGGAGCGGGGGATTCTACAATGAGCAGTTCTTC
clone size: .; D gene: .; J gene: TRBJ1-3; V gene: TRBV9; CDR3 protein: CASSPGGFSGNTIYF; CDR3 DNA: TGTGCCAGCAGCCCCGGGGGTTTCTCTGGAAACACCATATATTTT
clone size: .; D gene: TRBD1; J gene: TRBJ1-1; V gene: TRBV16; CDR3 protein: CASSQSGTGDTEAFF; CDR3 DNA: TGTGCCAGCAGCCAATCTGGGACAGGAGACACTGAAGCTTTCTTT
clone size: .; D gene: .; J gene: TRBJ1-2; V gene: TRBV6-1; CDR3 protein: CASRPSGGYGYTF; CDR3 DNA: TGTGCCAGCAGACCCTCGGGGGGCTATGGCTACACCTTC
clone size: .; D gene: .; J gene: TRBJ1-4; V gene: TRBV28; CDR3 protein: CASSFLRGESEKLFF; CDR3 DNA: TGTGCCAGCAGTTTTCTCAGGGGAGAAAGTGAAAAACTGTTTTTT
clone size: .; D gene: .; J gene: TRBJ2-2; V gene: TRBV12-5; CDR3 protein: CASGLFLRDWNTGELFF; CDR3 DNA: TGTGCTAGTGGTTTGTTTCTCCGGGATTGGAACACCGGGGAGCTGTTTTTT
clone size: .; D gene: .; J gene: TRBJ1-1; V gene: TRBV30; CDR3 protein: CAWSVSPGYTEAFF; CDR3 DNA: TGTGCCTGGAGTGTATCTCCAGGATACACTGAAGCTTTCTTT
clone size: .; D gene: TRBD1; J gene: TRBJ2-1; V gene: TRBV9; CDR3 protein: CASSVTTGGGRNEQFF; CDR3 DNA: TGTGCCAGCAGCGTTACCACAGGGGGCGGCCGCAATGAGCAGTTCTTC
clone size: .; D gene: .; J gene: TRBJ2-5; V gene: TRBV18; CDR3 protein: CASSPPPGETQYF; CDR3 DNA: TGTGCCAGCTCACCACCCCCGGGAGAGACCCAGTACTTC
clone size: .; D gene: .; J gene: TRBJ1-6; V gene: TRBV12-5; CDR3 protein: CASGLVGRRANSPLHF; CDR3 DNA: TGTGCTAGTGGTTTGGTAGGCAGGAGGGCAAATTCACCCCTCCACTTT
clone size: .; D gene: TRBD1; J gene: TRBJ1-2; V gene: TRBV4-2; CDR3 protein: CASSRGQGVRYYGYTF; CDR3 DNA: TGTGCCAGCAGCCGGGGGCAGGGGGTGAGGTACTATGGCTACACCTTC
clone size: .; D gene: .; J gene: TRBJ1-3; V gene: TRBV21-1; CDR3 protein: CASRVKFRVGNTIYF; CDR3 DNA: TGTGCCAGCAGAGTAAAGTTCCGGGTTGGAAACACCATATATTTT
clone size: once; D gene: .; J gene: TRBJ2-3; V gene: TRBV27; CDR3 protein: CASSLTWLADTQYF; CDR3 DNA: TGTGCCAGCAGTTTAACGTGGCTGGCAGATACGCAGTATTTT
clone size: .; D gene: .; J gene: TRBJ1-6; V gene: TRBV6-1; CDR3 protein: CASSEARGASPLHF; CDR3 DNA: TGTGCCAGCAGTGAAGCCCGCGGGGCTTCACCCCTCCACTTT
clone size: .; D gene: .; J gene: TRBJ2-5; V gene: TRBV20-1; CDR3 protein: CSATGTSSQYF; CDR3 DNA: TGCAGTGCTACCGGGACGTCCAGCCAGTACTTC
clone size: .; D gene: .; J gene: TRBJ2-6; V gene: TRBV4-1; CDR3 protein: CASSRNTGTLNVLTF; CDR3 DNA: TGCGCCAGCAGCCGGAACACCGGGACACTCAACGTCCTGACTTTC
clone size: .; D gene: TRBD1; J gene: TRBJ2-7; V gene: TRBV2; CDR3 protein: CARRTGGSGEQYF; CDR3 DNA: TGTGCCAGGAGGACAGGGGGCTCTGGAGAGCAGTACTTC
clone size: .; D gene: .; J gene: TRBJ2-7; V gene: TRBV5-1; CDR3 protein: CASSFGPGLTYEQYF; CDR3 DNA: TGCGCCAGCAGCTTTGGACCAGGGTTAACCTACGAGCAGTACTTC
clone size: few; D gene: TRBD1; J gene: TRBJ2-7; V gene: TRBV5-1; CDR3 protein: CASSLGGDRGYEQYF; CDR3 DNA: TGCGCCAGCAGCTTGGGTGGGGACAGAGGCTACGAGCAGTACTTC
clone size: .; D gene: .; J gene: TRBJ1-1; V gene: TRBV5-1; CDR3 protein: CASSPQTISTEAFF; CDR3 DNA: TGCGCCAGCAGCCCTCAGACTATTTCGACTGAAGCTTTCTTT
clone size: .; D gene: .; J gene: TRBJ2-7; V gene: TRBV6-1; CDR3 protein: CASRGAASYEQYF; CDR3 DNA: TGTGCCAGCCGAGGGGCGGCCTCCTACGAGCAGTACTTC
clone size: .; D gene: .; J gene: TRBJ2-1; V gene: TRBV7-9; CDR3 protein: CASSLGAGAGSYNEQFF; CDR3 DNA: TGTGCCAGTAGCTTAGGGGCGGGGGCTGGCTCCTACAATGAGCAGTTCTTC
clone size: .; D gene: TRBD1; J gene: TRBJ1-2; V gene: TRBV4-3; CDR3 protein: CASSPRQGNYGYTF; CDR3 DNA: TGCGCCAGCAGCCCCCGACAGGGGAACTATGGCTACACCTTC
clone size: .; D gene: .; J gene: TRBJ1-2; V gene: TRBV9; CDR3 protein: CASSVEPVLNYGYTF; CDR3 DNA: TGTGCCAGCAGCGTAGAACCAGTCCTTAACTATGGCTACACCTTC
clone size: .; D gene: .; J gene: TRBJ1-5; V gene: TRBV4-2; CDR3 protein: CASSQGSPGNLPQHF; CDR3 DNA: TGTGCCAGCAGCCAAGGATCACCAGGCAACCTGCCCCAGCATTTT
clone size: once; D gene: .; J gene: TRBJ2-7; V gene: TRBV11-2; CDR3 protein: CASSWVAGEQYF; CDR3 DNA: TGTGCCAGCTCGTGGGTTGCCGGCGAGCAGTACTTC
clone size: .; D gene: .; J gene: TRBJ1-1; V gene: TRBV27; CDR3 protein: CASSLSQYTEAFF; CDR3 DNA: TGTGCCAGCAGTTTATCACAGTACACTGAAGCTTTCTTT
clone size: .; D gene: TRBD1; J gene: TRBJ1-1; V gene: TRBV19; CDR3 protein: CASSGDRGMITEAFF; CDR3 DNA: TGTGCCAGTAGTGGGGACAGGGGGATGATCACTGAAGCTTTCTTT
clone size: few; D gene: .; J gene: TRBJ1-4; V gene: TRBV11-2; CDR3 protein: CASSLYGGEKLFF; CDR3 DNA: TGTGCCAGCAGCTTATATGGGGGTGAAAAACTGTTTTTT
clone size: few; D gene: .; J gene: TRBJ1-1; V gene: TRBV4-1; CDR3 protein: CASSPTMGGNTEAFF; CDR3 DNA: TGCGCCAGCAGCCCTACCATGGGGGGTAACACTGAAGCTTTCTTT